Shown below are 27 T cell receptor beta chains from a single sample sequenced in a study of cytomegalovirus exposure and HLA in healthy donors. PCR amplification relied on 60 Vbeta primers (plus 13 Jbeta primers). The protocol was immunoSEQ multiplex PCR, while the TCRdb copy is restricted to in-frame clones and leaves out a portion. The repertoire holds about 150,000 clones, 80% seen once, with 5.6% in the top ten. Sequencing was carried out using PBMCs. These receptors were obtained from a middle-aged woman in good health and CMV-seropositive.

The genes are TRBV27 and TRBJ1-4; D gene ambiguous. The CDR3 consists of 14 residues. Trimming shortened V by 6 bases and J by 0 bases, and 8 bases separated the two germline ends. Germline assignment: CDR1 MNHEY and CDR2 SMNVEV (reference sequence). The DNA of the CDR3 is TGTGCCAGCAGCTTTGCAGCAACTAATGAAAAACTGTTTTTT. Its translation: CASSFAATNEKLFF.

The chain links TRBV7-9 to TRBJ2-3; 8 bases line up with TRBD2. Losses at the gene ends were 5 bases for V and 5 bases for J; bases not matched to a gene: 9. CDR1 is SEHNR, CDR2 FQNEAQ, per germline (reference sequence). This CDR3 region has 15 residues. The CDR3 is CASSLTSGPRDTQYF. As DNA, the CDR3 is TGTGCCAGCAGCCTTACTAGCGGCCCCAGAGATACGCAGTATTTT.

The chain combines TRBV19 with TRBJ2-7, with 9 bases aligning to TRBD2. The junction had 8 bases not matched to a gene; V was cut back by 5 bases and J by 0 bases. The CDR3 runs 16 residues. The germline V gene has CDR1 LNHDA and CDR2 SQIVND (reference sequence). CDR3 loop: CASSAPSGRSSYEQYF. The DNA of the CDR3 is TGTGCCAGTAGTGCCCCGAGCGGGAGGAGCTCCTACGAGCAGTACTTC.

The chain has TRBV6-1 and TRBJ2-5; D is perhaps TRBD1 (6 bases). The J call may be incorrect, as the DNA end agrees better with TRBJ2-7. The CDR3 length is 13 residues. The V gene's germline CDR1 is MNHNS and CDR2 SASEGT. DNA for the CDR3: TGTGCCAGCATTCATAGGGGGTCCTACGAGCAGTACTTC. Its protein is CASIHRGSYEQYF.

The chain combines TRBV28 with TRBJ2-3; TRBD2 might be the D (6 bases). The V gene lost 1 base and the J gene lost 4 bases, with 15 bases spanning the gap. CDR3 size: 16 residues. Germline V CDR1 and CDR2: MDHEN, SYDVKM. The CDR3 protein is CASSLSGWGLPDTQYF. The CDR3 nucleotides are TGTGCCAGCAGTTTATCAGGGTGGGGACTCCCAGATACGCAGTATTTT.

As to this clone: The junction shows a germline mismatch at one end, possibly a read error. The identical CDR3 is also encoded by other nucleotide sequences in the sample. The chain combines TRBV25-1 with TRBJ2-7, with 10 positions matching TRBD2. Per germline, CDR1 MGHDK and CDR2 SYGVNS. CDR3 length: 13 amino acids. CDR3 coding DNA: TGTGCCAGCAGTCCTGGGACTAGCGACGAGCAGTACTTT. This encodes CASSPGTSDEQYF.

This CDR3 is CASSLGQTEAFF. The CDR3 DNA follows: TGTGCCAGTAGTCTAGGACAGACTGAAGCTTTCTTT. The rearrangement links TRBV19 to TRBJ1-1; a possible D gene is TRBD1 (6 bases). The CDR3 consists of 12 residues. V was trimmed by 5 bases and J by 5 bases, leaving 9 bases between them. The germline V gene encodes CDR1 LNHDA and CDR2 SQIVND (reference sequence).

The chain recombines TRBV10-2 with TRBJ2-7; the D is unclear. The CDR3 runs to 14 residues. Germline loops: CDR1 WSHSY, CDR2 SAAADI. Between the trimmed V and J ends, which lost 0 bases and 6 bases, there was a span of 12 bases. CDR3 DNA: TGCGCCAGCAGTGAGTCGGGCTGGGCCGGCGAGCAGTACTTC. This codes for CASSESGWAGEQYF.

This chain joins TRBV9 and TRBJ2-3; a weak D match, TRBD2 (5 bases). CDR1 and CDR2 (germline): SGDLS, YYNGEE. V was shortened by 4 bases and J by 7 bases, with 13 bases between the two germline ends. CDR3 length equals 13 residues. CDR3 coding DNA: TGTGCCAGCAGCCTGGACTCATACAATACGCAGTATTTT. Its translation is CASSLDSYNTQYF.

This clone has just a few counts. The genes are TRBV5-1 and TRBJ2-7; 8 bases agree with TRBD1. This CDR3 has 14 amino acids. The V gene's germline CDR1 is SGHRS and CDR2 YFSETQ. The trim removed 4 bases at V and 7 bases at J, leaving 10 bases unmatched. CDR3 coding DNA: TGCGCCAGCAGCCTGGACAGGGTCTCGGGAGAGCAGTACTTC. Residues: CASSLDRVSGEQYF.

CDR3 region: CASSPRTRRGYNEQFF. CDR3 in DNA: TGTGCCAGCAGCCCCCGGACTAGGAGAGGTTACAATGAGCAGTTCTTC. J is TRBJ2-1 and V is TRBV21-1; TRBD2, the table's D call, lacks a check against the DNA. TRBV21-1 is classified as a pseudogene. The CDR3 is made up of 16 amino acids.

This rearrangement joins TRBV11-3 to TRBJ2-1; 13 nucleotides line up with TRBD2. After removal of 5 bases from V and 7 bases from J, the junction contained 8 bases not matched to a gene. Looked up from germline, CDR1 is SGHNT and CDR2 is YENEEA. This CDR3 contains 16 residues. CDR3: CASSPRTSGRRNEQFF. CDR3 bases: TGTGCCAGCAGCCCCAGGACTAGCGGGAGAAGGAATGAGCAGTTCTTC.

The V call is TRBV7-8, the J call TRBJ2-5, with D tentatively TRBD1 (5 bases). The CDR3 contains 15 residues. Trimming stripped 1 base from V and 2 bases from J, with 11 bases between. In germline, CDR1 is SGHVS, CDR2 FQNEAQ. CDR3 DNA: TGTGCCAGCAGCTTAGATTGGGGCAGGCAAGAGACCCAGTACTTC. It specifies CASSLDWGRQETQYF.

The V call is TRBV6-1, the J call TRBJ1-5, with 8 nucleotides matching TRBD1. Trimming cost V 10 bases and J 3 bases; bases outside gene matches: 8. This CDR3 spans 14 amino acids. Per the germline V gene, CDR1 is MNHNS and CDR2 is SASEGT. The CDR3 spells CATMTGADNQPQHF. In DNA form, the CDR3 reads TGTGCCACTATGACAGGGGCGGACAATCAGCCCCAGCATTTT.

The chain uses TRBV27 and TRBJ2-1; 7 positions agree with TRBD2. The CDR3 has 19 amino acids. After removal of 3 bases from V and 7 bases from J, the junction contained 21 bases not matched to a gene. Germline V gene sequence: CDR1 MNHEY, CDR2 SMNVEV (reference sequence). CDR3 loop: CASSFLDLGGRAPGNEQFF. The CDR3 nucleotides are TGTGCCAGCAGTTTCCTAGACCTAGGAGGGAGGGCCCCGGGGAATGAGCAGTTCTTC.

The chain couples TRBV9 to TRBJ2-3, with D possibly matching TRBD2 (5 bases). V shed 0 bases and J shed 3 bases, with 8 bases lying between them. Germline V CDR1 and CDR2: SGDLS, YYNGEE. The CDR3 sequence is 14 residues long. The CDR3 DNA reads TGTGCCAGCAGCGTAGGAGGGAGTACAGATACGCAGTATTTT. Its translation: CASSVGGSTDTQYF.

V gene TRBV30 combines with J gene TRBJ1-2, with D possibly being TRBD1 (5 bases). Germline values: CDR1 GTSNPN, CDR2 SVGIG (reference sequence). The V and J ends lost 3 bases and 6 bases respectively, with 8 bases between them. This CDR3 has 11 amino acids. The CDR3 loop is CAWSPRDGYTF. The CDR3 nucleotides are TGTGCCTGGAGCCCCAGGGATGGCTACACCTTC. Based on the CDR3 plus reference TRBV30 and TRBJ1-2, the full variable domain is SQTIHQWPATLVQPVGSPLSLECTVEGTSNPNLYWYRQAAGRGLQLLFYSVGIGQISSEVPQNLSASRPQDRQFILSSKKLLLSDSGFYLCAWSPRDGYTFGSGTRLTVV.

The sample holds a few counts of this clone. The chain is built from TRBV30 and TRBJ2-5, with TRBD2 matching over 9 bases. Germline assignment: CDR1 GTSNPN and CDR2 SVGIG (reference sequence). The CDR3 has 16 amino acids. V trimming: 2 bases; J trimming: 0 bases; junction bases outside the gene matches: 7. The CDR3 DNA follows: TGTGCCTGGAGTCTTCGACTAGCGGTGTACCAAGAGACCCAGTACTTC. This gives the protein CAWSLRLAVYQETQYF. The full variable domain, its missing parts supplied by reference TRBV30 and TRBJ2-5, is SQTIHQWPATLVQPVGSPLSLECTVEGTSNPNLYWYRQAAGRGLQLLFYSVGIGQISSEVPQNLSASRPQDRQFILSSKKLLLSDSGFYLCAWSLRLAVYQETQYFGPGTRLLVL.

This clone was observed a handful of times. The CDR3 DNA follows: TGCAGCGTTGGTTCAGGGGGCGAAACTGAAGCTTTCTTT. It encodes CSVGSGGETEAFF. This chain uses TRBV29-1 with TRBJ1-1; TRBD1 aligns across 8 bases. Germline loops: CDR1 SQVTM, CDR2 ANQGSEA. There are 13 residues in the CDR3. The J segment lost 5 bases and the V segment lost 4 bases, leaving 6 bases of the junction unmatched. Using reference TRBV29-1 and TRBJ1-1 for the parts outside the CDR3, the full variable domain is SAVISQKPSRDICQRGTSLTIQCQVDSQVTMMFWYRQQPGQSLTLIATANQGSEATYESGFVIDKFPISRPNLTFSTLTVSNMSPEDSSIYLCSVGSGGETEAFFGQGTRLTVV.

CDR3: CASSFPSSYEQYF. CDR3 nucleotide sequence: TGTGCCAGCAGCTTCCCGAGCTCCTACGAGCAGTACTTC. The chain carries TRBV7-9 and TRBJ2-7; D unclear. The CDR3 consists of 13 residues. Trimming cost V 3 bases and J 0 bases, with 6 bases left between them. Germline V gene lookup returns CDR1 SEHNR and CDR2 FQNEAQ (reference sequence).

The rearrangement uses TRBV5-8 and TRBJ2-2; TRBD1 matches 7 bases. Trimming took 3 bases from V and 5 from J; bases not matched to a gene: 7. Germline-derived CDR1 and CDR2 are SGHTS and YDEGEE. The CDR3 is 15 residues long. The CDR3 region is CASSYRGGQTGELFF. The CDR3 region has the DNA TGTGCCAGCAGCTACAGGGGCGGCCAAACCGGGGAGCTGTTTTTT. Drawing the rest from reference TRBV5-8 and TRBJ2-2, the complete variable domain is EAGVTQSPTHLIKTRGQQATLRCSPISGHTSVYWYQQALGLGLQFLLWYDEGEERNRGNFPPRFSGRQFPNYSSELNVNALELEDSALYLCASSYRGGQTGELFFGEGSRLTVL.

In its sample, this clone was seen a few times. This sequence joins TRBV21-1 and TRBJ1-4; the table's TRBD1 call for D was not verified on the DNA. TRBV21-1 is annotated as a pseudogene. This CDR3 is built from 13 residues. The CDR3 protein is CASRDRTNEKLFF. The CDR3, as DNA: TGTGCCAGCCGGGACAGGACTAATGAAAAACTGTTTTTT.

This clone occurred a few times. J is TRBJ2-3 and V is TRBV9; TRBD2 agrees at 11 bases. The CDR3 is made up of 21 amino acids. Germline CDR1 and CDR2: SGDLS and YYNGEE. The junction had 17 bases not matched to a gene; V was cut back by 2 bases and J by 0 bases. The CDR3 bases are TGTGCCAGCAGCGTCCGAGCAGGAGGGACTAGCGGATTTGCTAGCACAGATACGCAGTATTTT. It specifies CASSVRAGGTSGFASTDTQYF.

This chain links TRBV7-9 with TRBJ1-1, with D maybe TRBD1 (6 bases). Germline assignment: CDR1 SEHNR and CDR2 FQNEAQ (reference sequence). The V end lost 5 bases, the J end lost 5 bases, and 18 bases lay between the germline ends. There are 15 residues in the CDR3. CDR3 DNA sequence: TGTGCCAGCAGCCCACACCGGACAGTGGGAACTGAAGCTTTCTTT. It encodes CASSPHRTVGTEAFF.

The V gene is TRBV10-3, the J gene TRBJ1-4; possible D gene TRBD1, 6 bases. Trimming took 2 bases from V and 6 from J, leaving 7 bases between them. From germline, CDR1 is ENHRY and CDR2 SYGVKD. This CDR3 region has 13 residues. CDR3 amino acids: CAISENRDEKLFF. The CDR3 DNA reads TGTGCCATCAGTGAGAACAGGGATGAAAAACTGTTTTTT.

J is TRBJ2-1 and V is TRBV19, with 8 bases lining up with TRBD1. V lost 3 bases to trimming and J lost 0 bases; unmatched junction nucleotides: 4. CDR1 is LNHDA and CDR2 is SQIVND in the germline V gene (reference sequence). The CDR3 runs 16 residues. CDR3 nucleotides: TGTGCCAGTAGTATCAGGACAGGGAGCTCCTACAATGAGCAGTTCTTC. Protein: CASSIRTGSSYNEQFF.

The V call is TRBV11-1, the J call TRBJ2-5; 8 bases are shared with TRBD2. V shed 1 base, J shed 5 bases, and the junction held 9 bases outside the gene matches. This CDR3 spans 16 amino acids. Germline lookup yields CDR1 SGHAT and CDR2 FQDESV (reference sequence). The DNA of the CDR3 is TGTGCCAGCAGCTTAGTCGACAGTCCGGGAGGGGAGACCCAGTACTTC. Translated: CASSLVDSPGGETQYF.